These T cell receptor beta chains were read from a single sample in a study of shared clonotypes between healthy human individuals. Libraries were prepared by immunoSEQ multiplex PCR; TCRdb keeps only in-frame clonotypes and omits some of them. In the table there are approximately 1.5 million clones, around 98.5% of which are singletons. Specimen: naive CD4+ T cells sorted from blood. These receptors were obtained from a man aged 25 to 40 in good health. CDR3s include the opening cysteine and the closing phenylalanine or tryptophan. A D gene is named only where the DNA matches it firmly.

D gene	V gene	J gene	CDR3 DNA	CDR3 protein
TRBD2	TRBV5-6	TRBJ2-7	TGTGCCAGCAGCCCCCGGGGACTAGCGGGAATAGCGTCCTACGAGCAGTACTTC	CASSPRGLAGIASYEQYF
TRBD1	TRBV15	TRBJ1-1	TGTGCCACCAGTCGCACCTCCGGGACAGGGGGCACTGAAGCTTTCTTT	CATSRTSGTGGTEAFF
-	TRBV2	TRBJ2-1	TGTGCCAGCAGTGAAGCGTCCCGACCGACCTACAATGAGCAGTTCTTC	CASSEASRPTYNEQFF
-	TRBV28	TRBJ1-5	TGTGCCAGCAGTTTATCGCAGAATTTCAATCAGCCCCAGCATTTT	CASSLSQNFNQPQHF
TRBD1	TRBV5-1	TRBJ2-7	TGCGCCAGCAGCCCGAAGACAGGGGGCCCCTACGAGCAGTACTTC	CASSPKTGGPYEQYF
-	TRBV6-1	TRBJ2-3	TGTGCCAGCAGTGAAAGGGTACCTCCGACGACCAAACCTGATACGCAGTATTTT	CASSERVPPTTKPDTQYF
-	TRBV25-1	TRBJ2-1	TGTGCCAGCAGCCCCCCCGGTTCCGGGAATGGCGGGTTCTTC	CASSPPGSGNGGFF
TRBD2	TRBV6-6	TRBJ2-5	TGTGCCAGCAGTATAGCGGGAGCTGAAGAGACCCAGTACTTC	CASSIAGAEETQYF
-	TRBV14	TRBJ1-2	TGTGCCAGCAGCCAAGACCGGACATTTAACTATGGCTACACCTTC	CASSQDRTFNYGYTF
-	TRBV18	TRBJ2-3	TGTGCCAGCTCACCGGGCAGGGTGGACACAGATACGCAGTATTTT	CASSPGRVDTDTQYF
-	TRBV27	TRBJ2-3	TGTGCCAGCAGTTTATTTAATGTGCGGGGGCGAGGCACAGATACGCAGTATTTT	CASSLFNVRGRGTDTQYF